This T cell receptor beta chain emerged from a study of memory CD4+ T cells and cytomegalovirus serostatus. On the study more broadly: Donors were healthy Belgian adults, several CMV seropositive and around 24 seronegative.

The sort gate was single viable CD3+CD4+CD8-CD45RO+ cells for memory CD4+ T cells. CD4+ T cells were isolated by positive magnetic selection. Sequencing used immunoSEQ multiplex PCR; TCRdb keeps in-frame clones, though not all of them. The sample carries 70,000 to 95,000 clones, 65% to 85% recorded once. General study results and limits: Median bootstrapped AUC for CMV status was about 0.95 originally, about 0.9 US-trained. Each of approximately 63 CMV-associated TCRbeta sequences occurred in one to five individuals.

As concerns this clone: As yet, its antigen is unknown.

Per the germline V gene, CDR1 is SGHRS and CDR2 is YFSETQ. This CDR3 is 15 amino acids long. The V end was cut by 0 bases, the J end by 1 base, with 7 bases between. Sequenced sample: memory CD4+ T cells from blood. This TCR derives from an adult in good health and CMV-seronegative. The chain combines TRBV5-1 with TRBJ2-2; D is unclear. The CDR3 is CASSLDPLNTGELFF. As DNA, the CDR3 is TGCGCCAGCAGCTTGGATCCATTGAACACCGGGGAGCTGTTTTTT.